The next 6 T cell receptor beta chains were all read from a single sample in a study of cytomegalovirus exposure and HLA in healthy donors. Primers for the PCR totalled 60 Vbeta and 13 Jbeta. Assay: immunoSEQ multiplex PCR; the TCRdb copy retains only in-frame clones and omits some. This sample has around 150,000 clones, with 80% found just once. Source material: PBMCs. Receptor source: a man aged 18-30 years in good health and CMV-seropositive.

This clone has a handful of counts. CDR3 nucleotide sequence: TGTGCCAGCAGCCGACAGGTTGACTCACCCCTCCACTTT. Its protein is CASSRQVDSPLHF. The V gene is TRBV11-2, the J gene TRBJ1-6; TRBD1 is a possible D gene (6 bases). Germline CDR1 reads SGHAT; CDR2 reads FQNNGV. There are 13 residues in the CDR3. The V end lost 5 bases, the J end lost 10 bases, and 12 bases lay between the germline ends.

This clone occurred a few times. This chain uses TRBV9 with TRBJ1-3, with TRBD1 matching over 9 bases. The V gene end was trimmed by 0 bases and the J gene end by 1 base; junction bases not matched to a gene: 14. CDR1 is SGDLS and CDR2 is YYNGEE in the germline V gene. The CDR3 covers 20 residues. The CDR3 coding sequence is TGTGCCAGCAGCGTAGCAGGGACAGGGTTGAGGGGTTCTTCTGGAAACACCATATATTTT. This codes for CASSVAGTGLRGSSGNTIYF.

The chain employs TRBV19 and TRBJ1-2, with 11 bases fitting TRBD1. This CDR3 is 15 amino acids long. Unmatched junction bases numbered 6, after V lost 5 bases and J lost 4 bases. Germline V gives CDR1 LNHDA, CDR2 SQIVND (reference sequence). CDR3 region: CASSPGTGGAYGYTF. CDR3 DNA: TGTGCCAGTAGTCCCGGGACAGGGGGTGCCTATGGCTACACCTTC. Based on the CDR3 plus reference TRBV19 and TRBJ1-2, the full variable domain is DGGITQSPKYLFRKEGQNVTLSCEQNLNHDAMYWYRQDPGQGLRLIYYSQIVNDFQKGDIAEGYSVSREKKESFPLTVTSAQKNPTAFYLCASSPGTGGAYGYTFGSGTRLTVV.

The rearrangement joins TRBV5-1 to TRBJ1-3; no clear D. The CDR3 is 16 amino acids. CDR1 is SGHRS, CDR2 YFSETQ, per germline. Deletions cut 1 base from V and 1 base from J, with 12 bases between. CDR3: CASSLSLHGSGNTIYF. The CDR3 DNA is TGCGCCAGCAGCTTGAGCTTGCACGGGTCTGGAAACACCATATATTTT.

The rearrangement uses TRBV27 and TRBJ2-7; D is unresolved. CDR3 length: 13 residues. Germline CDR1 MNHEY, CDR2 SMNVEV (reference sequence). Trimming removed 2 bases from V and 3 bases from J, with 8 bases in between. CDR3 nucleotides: TGTGCCAGCAGTTTAACAGCCTACTACGAGCAGTACTTC. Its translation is CASSLTAYYEQYF.

The CDR3, as DNA: TGCGCCAGCAGCGATCCGGGACAGGGGGCGCCTAAGTCCTACAATGAGCAGTTCTTC. This encodes CASSDPGQGAPKSYNEQFF. V gene TRBV5-1 combines with J gene TRBJ2-1, with TRBD1 identical over 12 bases. The CDR3 runs 19 residues. With 4 bases clipped from V and 1 base from J, the junction kept 12 bases outside the gene matches. Germline values: CDR1 SGHRS, CDR2 YFSETQ.